The 4 T cell receptor beta chains reported below all come from one sample, sequenced in a study of blood T cell repertoires in COVID-19. The repertoire was sequenced with immunoSEQ multiplex PCR; TCRdb's copy has only in-frame clones and lacks some. The table records roughly 400,000 clones, about 90% of them present only once. The sequencing sample was made of PBMCs or T cells enriched from blood (not recorded which). These receptors were collected from a man aged 18-30 years who had recovered from COVID-19.

J is TRBJ1-5 and V is TRBV10-3; D is uncertain. This CDR3 is built from 17 residues. V lost 0 bases, J lost 6 bases, and 18 bases lay in between. From germline, CDR1 is ENHRY and CDR2 SYGVKD. For the CDR3, the DNA is TGTGCCATCAGTGAGTCGACTCATAGCTTGGTGGGTCAGCCCCAGCATTTT. Translated, it gives CAISESTHSLVGQPQHF.

The gene calls are TRBV3-1 (or the pseudogene TRBV3-2) and TRBJ2-2; 8 nucleotides align to TRBD2. Per the germline V gene, CDR1 is LGHDT and CDR2 is YNNKEL (reference sequence). The CDR3 totals 14 residues. V dropped 4 bases and J dropped 4; count of bases not matched to a gene: 2. CDR3 in DNA: TGTGCCAGCAGCCCGGGGGGGTCCACCGGGGAGCTGTTTTTT. It yields the protein CASSPGGSTGELFF.

The chain has TRBV18 and TRBJ1-5; weak D call: TRBD1 (5 bases). The CDR3 is 13 amino acids. In germline, CDR1 is KGHSH, CDR2 LQKENI. The V and J ends lost 4 bases and 7 bases respectively, with 11 bases between them. The CDR3 is CASSRFPGQPQHF. The CDR3 region has the DNA TGTGCCAGCTCACGGTTTCCAGGGCAGCCCCAGCATTTT.

The V gene is TRBV13, the J gene TRBJ1-6; perhaps TRBD1 as D (6 bases). Germline loops: CDR1 PRHDT, CDR2 FYEKMQ (reference sequence). The CDR3 is 15 residues long. V was clipped by 6 bases and J by 1 base, with 10 bases between them. CDR3 in DNA: TGTGCCAGCAGGCAGGGGAAGTCCTATAATTCACCCCTCCACTTT. Protein: CASRQGKSYNSPLHF.